This entry is about one TCR beta chain. The data belong to a study of T cell changes during pregnancy in multiple sclerosis. J was trimmed by 1 base and V by 3 bases; bases with no gene match: 6. This CDR3 comprises 14 residues. Germline CDR1 is GTSNPN and CDR2 is SVGIG (reference sequence). TCRdb's copy holds only in-frame clones and misses some; the assay was immunoSEQ multiplex PCR. This table holds 40,000 to 50,000 clones, 90% found once. The chain combines TRBV30 with TRBJ2-7, with 7 bases aligning to TRBD1. This TCR came from a female donor with multiple sclerosis, enrolled in a pregnancy study. The material sequenced was CD8+ T cells from peripheral blood mononuclear cells, taken in the first trimester of pregnancy. CDR3 in amino acids: CAWRNRDRSYEQYF. The CDR3 DNA is TGTGCCTGGAGGAACCGGGACAGATCCTACGAGCAGTACTTC.